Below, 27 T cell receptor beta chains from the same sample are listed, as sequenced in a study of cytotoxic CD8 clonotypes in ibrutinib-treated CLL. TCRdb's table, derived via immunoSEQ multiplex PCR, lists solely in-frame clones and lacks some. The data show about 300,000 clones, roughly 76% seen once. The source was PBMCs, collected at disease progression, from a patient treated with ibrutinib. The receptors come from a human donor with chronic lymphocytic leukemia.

CDR3 in amino acids: CASSLGTVTDTQYF. CDR3 nucleotide sequence: TGCGCCAGCAGCCTTGGAACTGTCACAGATACGCAGTATTTT. The V call is TRBV4-3, the J call TRBJ2-3, with D unclear. This CDR3 has 14 amino acids. The germline gives CDR1 LGHNA, CDR2 YSLEER. V dropped 4 bases and J dropped 2 bases, with 10 bases sitting between them.

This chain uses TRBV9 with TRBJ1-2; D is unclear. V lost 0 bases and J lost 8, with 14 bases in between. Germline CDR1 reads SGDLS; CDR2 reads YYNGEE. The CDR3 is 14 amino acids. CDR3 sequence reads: CASSVGLKGGGYTF. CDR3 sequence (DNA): TGTGCCAGCAGCGTAGGGCTAAAGGGTGGCGGCTACACCTTC.

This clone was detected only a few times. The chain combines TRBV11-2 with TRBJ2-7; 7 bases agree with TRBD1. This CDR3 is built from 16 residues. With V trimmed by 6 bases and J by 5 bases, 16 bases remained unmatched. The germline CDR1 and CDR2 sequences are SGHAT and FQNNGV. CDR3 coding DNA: TGTGCCAGCAGTACTACAGGGGTAAAAAACTACAACGAGCAGTACTTC. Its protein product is CASSTTGVKNYNEQYF.

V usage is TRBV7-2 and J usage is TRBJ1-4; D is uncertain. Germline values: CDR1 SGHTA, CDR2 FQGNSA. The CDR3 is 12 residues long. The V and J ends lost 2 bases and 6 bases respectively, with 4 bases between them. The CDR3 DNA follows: TGTGCCAGCAGCTTATCGGATGAAAAACTGTTTTTT. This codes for CASSLSDEKLFF.

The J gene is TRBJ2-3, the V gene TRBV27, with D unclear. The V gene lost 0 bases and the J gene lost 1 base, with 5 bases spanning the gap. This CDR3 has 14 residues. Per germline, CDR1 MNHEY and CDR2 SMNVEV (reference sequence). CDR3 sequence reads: CASSLSVGTDTQYF. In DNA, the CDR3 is TGTGCCAGCAGTTTATCAGTGGGCACAGATACGCAGTATTTT.

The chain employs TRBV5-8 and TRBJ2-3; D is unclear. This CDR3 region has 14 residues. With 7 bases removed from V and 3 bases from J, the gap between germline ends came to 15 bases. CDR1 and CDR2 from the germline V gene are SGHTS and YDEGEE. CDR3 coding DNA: TGTGCCAGCGGGATATGGTTTGGGACAGATACGCAGTATTTT. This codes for CASGIWFGTDTQYF.

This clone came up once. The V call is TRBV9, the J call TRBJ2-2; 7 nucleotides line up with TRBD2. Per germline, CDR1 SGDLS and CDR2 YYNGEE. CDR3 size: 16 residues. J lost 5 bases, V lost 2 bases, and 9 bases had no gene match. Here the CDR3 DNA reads TGTGCCAGCAGCGTTTTTGGCGGGAGTTCTACCGGGGAGCTGTTTTTT. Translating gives CASSVFGGSSTGELFF.

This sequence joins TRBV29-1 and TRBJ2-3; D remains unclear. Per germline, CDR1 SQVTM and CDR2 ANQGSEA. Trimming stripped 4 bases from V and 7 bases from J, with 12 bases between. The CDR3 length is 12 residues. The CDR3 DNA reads TGCAGCGTTGTTGGGGAACGTCATACGCAGTATTTT. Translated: CSVVGERHTQYF.

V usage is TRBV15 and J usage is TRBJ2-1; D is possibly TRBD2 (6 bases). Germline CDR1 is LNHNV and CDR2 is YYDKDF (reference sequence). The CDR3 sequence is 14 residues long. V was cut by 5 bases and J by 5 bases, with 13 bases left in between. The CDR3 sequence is CATSRLGINNEQFF. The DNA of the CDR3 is TGTGCCACCAGCCGACTAGGAATCAACAATGAGCAGTTCTTC.

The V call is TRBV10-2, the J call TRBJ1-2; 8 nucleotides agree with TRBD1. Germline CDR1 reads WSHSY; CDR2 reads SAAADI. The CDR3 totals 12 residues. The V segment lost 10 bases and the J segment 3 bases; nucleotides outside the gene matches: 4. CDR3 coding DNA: TGCGCCACCCGGACAGGGCACTATGGCTACACCTTC. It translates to CATRTGHYGYTF.

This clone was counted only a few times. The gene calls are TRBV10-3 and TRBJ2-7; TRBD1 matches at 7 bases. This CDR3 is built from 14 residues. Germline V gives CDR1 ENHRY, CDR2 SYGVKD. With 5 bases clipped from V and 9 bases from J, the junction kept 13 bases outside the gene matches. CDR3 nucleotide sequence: TGTGCCATCAGTCTCGGACAGGCCCGGGCGGTGCAGTACTTC. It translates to CAISLGQARAVQYF.

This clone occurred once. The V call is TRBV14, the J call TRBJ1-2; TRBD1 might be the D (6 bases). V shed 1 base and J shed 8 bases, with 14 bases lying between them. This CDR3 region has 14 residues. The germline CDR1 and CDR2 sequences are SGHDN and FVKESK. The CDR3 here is CASSQGAGARGYTF. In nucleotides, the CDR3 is TGTGCCAGCAGCCAAGGGGCGGGGGCCCGCGGCTACACCTTC. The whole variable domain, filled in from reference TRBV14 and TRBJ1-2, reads EAGVTQFPSHSVIEKGQTVTLRCDPISGHDNLYWYRRVMGKEIKFLLHFVKESKQDESGMPNNRFLAERTGGTYSTLKVQPAELEDSGVYFCASSQGAGARGYTFGSGTRLTVV.

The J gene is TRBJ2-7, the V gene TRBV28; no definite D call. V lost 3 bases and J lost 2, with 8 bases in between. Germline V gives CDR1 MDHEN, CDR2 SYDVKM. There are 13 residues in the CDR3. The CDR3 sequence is CASSFVGTYEQYF. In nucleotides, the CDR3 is TGTGCCAGCAGTTTCGTAGGGACCTACGAGCAGTACTTC.

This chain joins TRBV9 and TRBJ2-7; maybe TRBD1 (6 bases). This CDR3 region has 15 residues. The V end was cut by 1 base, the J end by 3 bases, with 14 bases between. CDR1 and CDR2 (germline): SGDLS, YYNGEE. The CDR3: CASSVSGARFYEQYF. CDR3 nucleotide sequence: TGTGCCAGCAGCGTATCAGGGGCGAGGTTCTACGAGCAGTACTTC.

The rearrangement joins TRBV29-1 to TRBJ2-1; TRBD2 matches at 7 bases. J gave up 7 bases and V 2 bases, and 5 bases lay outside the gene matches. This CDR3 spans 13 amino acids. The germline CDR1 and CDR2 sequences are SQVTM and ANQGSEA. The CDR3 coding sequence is TGCAGCGTTGAAAGGCGACTAGCAAATGAGCAGTTCTTC. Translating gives CSVERRLANEQFF.

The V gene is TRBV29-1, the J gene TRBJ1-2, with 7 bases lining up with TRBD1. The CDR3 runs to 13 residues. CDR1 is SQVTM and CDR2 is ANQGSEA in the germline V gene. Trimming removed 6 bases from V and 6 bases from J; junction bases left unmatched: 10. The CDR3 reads CSVGDSLSNGYTF. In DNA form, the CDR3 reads TGCAGCGTGGGGGACAGCCTGAGCAATGGCTACACCTTC.

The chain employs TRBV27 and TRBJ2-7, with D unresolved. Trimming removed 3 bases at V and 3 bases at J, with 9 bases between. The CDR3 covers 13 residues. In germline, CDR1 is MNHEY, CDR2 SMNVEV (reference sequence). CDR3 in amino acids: CASSLAFSYEQYF. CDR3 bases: TGTGCCAGCAGTTTGGCTTTTAGCTACGAGCAGTACTTC.

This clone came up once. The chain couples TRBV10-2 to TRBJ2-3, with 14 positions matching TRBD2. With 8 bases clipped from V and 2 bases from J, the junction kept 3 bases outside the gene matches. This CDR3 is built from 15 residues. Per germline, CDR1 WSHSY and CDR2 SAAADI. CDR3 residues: CASRTSGRSTDTQYF. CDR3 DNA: TGCGCCAGCCGGACTAGCGGGAGGTCCACAGATACGCAGTATTTT.

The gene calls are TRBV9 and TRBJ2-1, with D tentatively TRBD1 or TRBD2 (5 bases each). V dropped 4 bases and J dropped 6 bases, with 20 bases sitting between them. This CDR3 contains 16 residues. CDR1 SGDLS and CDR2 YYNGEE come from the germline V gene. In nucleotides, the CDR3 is TGTGCCAGCAGCCCTCTCCGAGGGGCGGTGTTCAATGAGCAGTTCTTC. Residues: CASSPLRGAVFNEQFF.

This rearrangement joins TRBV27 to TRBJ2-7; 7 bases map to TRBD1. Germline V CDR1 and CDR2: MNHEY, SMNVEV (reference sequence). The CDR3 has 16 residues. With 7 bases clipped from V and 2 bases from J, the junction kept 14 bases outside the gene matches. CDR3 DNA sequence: TGTGCCAGCAAACCGAGAGGGGGCTATCCCACCTACGAGCAGTACTTC. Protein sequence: CASKPRGGYPTYEQYF.

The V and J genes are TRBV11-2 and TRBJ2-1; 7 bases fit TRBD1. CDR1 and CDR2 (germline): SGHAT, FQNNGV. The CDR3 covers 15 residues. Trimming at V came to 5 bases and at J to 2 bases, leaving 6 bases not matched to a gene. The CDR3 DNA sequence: TGTGCCAGCAGCCCCGACAGGGAAACCTACAATGAGCAGTTCTTC. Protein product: CASSPDRETYNEQFF.

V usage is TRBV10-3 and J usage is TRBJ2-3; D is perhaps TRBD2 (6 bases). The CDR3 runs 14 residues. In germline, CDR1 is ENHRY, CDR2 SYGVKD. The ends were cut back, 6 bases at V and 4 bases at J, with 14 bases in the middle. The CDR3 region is CAISGGAPPDTQYF. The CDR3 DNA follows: TGTGCCATCAGCGGCGGGGCCCCCCCAGATACGCAGTATTTT.

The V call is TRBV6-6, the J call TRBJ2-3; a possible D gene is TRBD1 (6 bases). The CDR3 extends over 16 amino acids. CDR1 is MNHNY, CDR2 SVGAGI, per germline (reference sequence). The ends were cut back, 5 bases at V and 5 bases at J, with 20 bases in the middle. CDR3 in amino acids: CASSPHVQGSGDTQYF. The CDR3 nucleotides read TGTGCCAGCAGTCCCCATGTTCAGGGGTCGGGAGATACGCAGTATTTT.

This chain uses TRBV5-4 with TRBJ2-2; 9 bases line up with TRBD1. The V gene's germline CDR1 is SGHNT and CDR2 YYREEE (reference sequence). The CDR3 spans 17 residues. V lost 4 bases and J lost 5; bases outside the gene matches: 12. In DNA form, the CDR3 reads TGTGCCAGCAGCGGAACACCACAGGGGGCGGGGACCGGGGAGCTGTTTTTT. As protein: CASSGTPQGAGTGELFF.

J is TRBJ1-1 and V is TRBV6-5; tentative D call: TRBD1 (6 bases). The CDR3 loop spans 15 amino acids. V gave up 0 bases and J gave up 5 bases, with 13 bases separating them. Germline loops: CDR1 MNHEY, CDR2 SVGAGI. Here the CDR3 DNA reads TGTGCCAGCAGTTACTCGAAAACAGGGATGACTGAAGCTTTCTTT. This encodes CASSYSKTGMTEAFF.

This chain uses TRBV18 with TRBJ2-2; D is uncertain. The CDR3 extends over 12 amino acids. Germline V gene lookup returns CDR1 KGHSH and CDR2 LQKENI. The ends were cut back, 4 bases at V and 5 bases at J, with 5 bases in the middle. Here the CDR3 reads CASSRATGELFF. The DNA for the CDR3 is TGTGCCAGCTCACGCGCGACCGGGGAGCTGTTTTTT.

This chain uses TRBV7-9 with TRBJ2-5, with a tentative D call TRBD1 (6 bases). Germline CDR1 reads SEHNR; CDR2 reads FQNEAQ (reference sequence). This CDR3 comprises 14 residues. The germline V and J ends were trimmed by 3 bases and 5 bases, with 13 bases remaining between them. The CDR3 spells CASSFEGVGETQYF. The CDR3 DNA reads TGTGCCAGCAGCTTCGAGGGGGTAGGGGAGACCCAGTACTTC.